These 9 T cell receptor beta chains were all obtained from the same sample, sequenced in a study of shared clonotypes between healthy human individuals. Produced via immunoSEQ multiplex PCR; TCRdb's table is partial and in-frame only. The sample shows some 2 million clones, over 85% of them seen only once. Naive CD8 cells comprised CD45RO-negative, CCR7-positively selected cells, excluding terminally differentiated effector memory CD45RA+ cells. Sequencing was performed on naive CD8+ T cells sorted from blood. These receptors were obtained from a man between 18 and 35 years old in good health.

This clone showed up just a few times. The chain links TRBV9 to TRBJ1-6, with a weak D call TRBD1 (6 bases). This CDR3 is 19 amino acids long. Germline V CDR1 and CDR2: SGDLS, YYNGEE. V lost 4 bases and J lost 2, with 22 bases in between. CDR3 bases: TGTGCCAGCAGCCCCACGGATATGGCAGGGGCCCCCTATAATTCACCCCTCCACTTT. It encodes CASSPTDMAGAPYNSPLHF.

This clone was recorded only once. The rearrangement joins TRBV27 to TRBJ2-3; D is unresolved. Germline CDR1 reads MNHEY; CDR2 reads SMNVEV (reference sequence). The CDR3 runs 14 residues. Trimming removed 8 bases from V and 4 bases from J, with 16 bases in between. CDR3 nucleotide sequence: TGTGCCAGCGGCCTTGGAATCAAGCCAGATACGCAGTATTTT. It translates to CASGLGIKPDTQYF.

This clone showed up just a few times. The chain combines TRBV2 with TRBJ2-3, with a possible D match to TRBD2 (5 bases). CDR1 is SNHLY, CDR2 FYNNEI, per germline. This CDR3 is built from 14 residues. V lost 3 bases, J lost 3 bases, and 10 bases lay in between. The CDR3 sequence: CASSEERGTDTQYF. In DNA, the CDR3 is TGTGCCAGCAGTGAGGAACGGGGTACAGATACGCAGTATTTT.

The rearrangement links TRBV5-6 to TRBJ2-3, with 7 bases aligning to TRBD1. CDR1 SGHDT and CDR2 YYEEEE come from the germline V gene. This CDR3 has 15 residues. Losses at the gene ends were 3 bases for V and 6 bases for J; bases not matched to a gene: 10. The CDR3 reads CASSSGGQGVDTQYF. The CDR3 DNA is TGTGCCAGCAGCTCCGGCGGGCAGGGGGTGGATACGCAGTATTTT.

The chain uses TRBV7-2 and TRBJ1-5; 8 nucleotides agree with TRBD1. The J segment lost 4 bases and the V segment lost 5 bases, leaving 4 bases of the junction unmatched. The V gene's germline CDR1 is SGHTA and CDR2 FQGNSA. The CDR3 runs 14 residues. CDR3 nucleotide sequence: TGTGCCAGCAGCGTCGGGACAGGAAATCAGCCCCAGCATTTT. Translated: CASSVGTGNQPQHF. Full variable domain (missing parts from reference TRBV7-2 and TRBJ1-5): GAGVSQSPSNKVTEKGKDVELRCDPISGHTALYWYRQSLGQGLEFLIYFQGNSAPDKSGLPSDRFSAERTGGSVSTLTIQRTQQEDSAVYLCASSVGTGNQPQHFGDGTRLSIL.

The CDR3 protein is CSVEDFRPTSGTDTQYF. CDR3 sequence (DNA): TGCAGCGTTGAAGATTTTAGGCCGACTAGCGGAACAGATACGCAGTATTTT. The V call is TRBV29-1, the J call TRBJ2-3, with 9 bases aligning to TRBD2. Per germline, CDR1 SQVTM and CDR2 ANQGSEA. The CDR3 runs to 17 residues. V lost 0 bases, J lost 3 bases, and 10 bases stayed unmatched.

This chain uses TRBV7-9 with TRBJ2-1, with D perhaps matching TRBD1 or TRBD2 (7 bases each). V lost 3 bases and J lost 8, with 20 bases in between. The CDR3 is made up of 16 amino acids. The germline gives CDR1 SEHNR, CDR2 FQNEAQ (reference sequence). The CDR3 protein is CASSFPGGASEDEQFF. The CDR3, as DNA: TGTGCCAGCAGCTTCCCAGGGGGGGCCTCCGAGGATGAGCAGTTCTTC.

The genes are TRBV9 and TRBJ1-2; D call uncertain. V was shortened by 2 bases and J by 2 bases, with 4 bases between the two germline ends. The CDR3 covers 12 residues. The germline CDR1 and CDR2 sequences are SGDLS and YYNGEE. As DNA, the CDR3 is TGTGCCAGCAGCGTTCTGAACTATGGCTACACCTTC. Encoded protein: CASSVLNYGYTF.

This rearrangement joins TRBV5-4 to TRBJ1-2; D perhaps matches TRBD1 (5 bases). Germline assignment: CDR1 SGHNT and CDR2 YYREEE (reference sequence). This CDR3 contains 14 residues. Trimming took 0 bases from V and 4 from J, leaving 10 bases between them. CDR3 coding DNA: TGTGCCAGCAGCTTGGGGGGCAGCGCCTATGGCTACACCTTC. This encodes CASSLGGSAYGYTF.